This is a list of T cell receptor beta chains from one sample in a study of T cell clusters in autoimmune cytopenias. TCRdb reprocessed the multiplex PCR reads and reports one entry per CDR3 protein, with no DNA. The table lists under 8,500 distinct CDR3 sequences. These data also formed part of another study, on T cell repertoires in aging, cancer and after chemotherapy.

The source material was peripheral blood. These receptors were collected from a human donor in good health. Both conserved end residues are part of each CDR3. Clone size is stated in some rows and not others, as once, few, many or a class when expanded.

J gene | clone size | V gene | CDR3 protein
TRBJ2-5 | - | TRBV7-6 | CASSLGEGRETQYF
TRBJ2-7 | - | TRBV7-9 | CASGTLNYEQYF
TRBJ1-6 | medium-sized | TRBV6-5 | CASTGQYNSPLHF
TRBJ2-3 | - | TRBV7-6 | CASSLDRETSTDTQYF
TRBJ2-1 | - | TRBV10-3 | CASSGRPPGQGPHEQFF
TRBJ2-7 | medium-sized | TRBV19 | CASPGRHTEQYF
TRBJ2-5 | medium-sized | TRBV19 | CASSMGRGATAFQETQYF
TRBJ2-3 | medium-sized | TRBV6-2/TRBV6-3 | CASSLTSGGGADTQYF
TRBJ1-2 | - | TRBV6-5 | CASSYGAGTGLGFYGYTF
TRBJ1-1 | medium-sized | TRBV19 | CASSLGLNTEAFF
TRBJ2-1 | medium-sized | TRBV19 | CASSIGGGDHEQFF
TRBJ2-3 | - | TRBV6-6 | CASSGAVWGGTDTQYF
TRBJ2-3 | medium-sized | TRBV6-5 | CASSWGPGQGVPDTQYF
TRBJ1-5 | - | TRBV12-3/TRBV12-4 | CASSLGGQPQHF
TRBJ2-3 | - | TRBV6-6 | CASSYSNRGSSTDTQYF
TRBJ2-1 | medium-sized | TRBV7-6 | CASSSLPLAGGYSYNEQFF
TRBJ1-4 | - | TRBV5-6 | CASSRGRSVPSNEKLFF
TRBJ2-1 | - | TRBV6-1 | CASSLFFSTVGDNEQFF
TRBJ1-1 | - | TRBV12-3/TRBV12-4 | CASRQSRRANTEAFF
TRBJ2-5 | medium-sized | TRBV19 | CASRLAGETQYF
TRBJ1-2 | - | TRBV5-1 | CASSLDGRESFQGYTF
TRBJ2-2 | - | TRBV30 | CAWSLGGTDTGELFF
TRBJ1-1 | - | TRBV30 | CAWSVSGHTEAFF
TRBJ1-6 | - | TRBV20-1 | CSAGAGTGGSPLHF
TRBJ1-3 | medium-sized | TRBV5-5 | CASSFGSASGNTIYF
TRBJ2-5 | - | TRBV27 | CASKMRGRLNF
TRBJ2-5 | - | TRBV6-1 | CASSGGPPAVAQYF
TRBJ2-2 | medium-sized | TRBV6-1 | CASSEYSPTGELFF
TRBJ1-2 | - | TRBV6-1 | CASSGRGTYGYTF
TRBJ2-6 | medium-sized | TRBV19 | CASSTFGSSSGANVLTF
TRBJ2-1 | - | TRBV7-6 | CASSLSMAGEQFF
TRBJ2-7 | - | TRBV11-1 | CASSFRDRGNEQYF
TRBJ2-3 | medium-sized | TRBV6-1 | CASIMGSVADTQYF
TRBJ2-7 | - | TRBV6-2/TRBV6-3 | CASSWTLGGSEQYF
TRBJ2-5 | - | TRBV6-2/TRBV6-3 | CASSYGETQYF
TRBJ2-2 | - | TRBV5-4 | CASSLAGTGATGELFF
TRBJ2-7 | - | TRBV15 | CATSPTTSSYEQYF
TRBJ2-1 | medium-sized | TRBV15 | CATSRDPSDEQFF
TRBJ1-1 | - | TRBV12-3/TRBV12-4 | CASSFLGRGQNTEAFF
TRBJ2-3 | - | TRBV30 | CAWSPPSGGASGDTQYF
TRBJ2-3 | medium-sized | TRBV5-4 | CASSLVSGDTDTQYF
TRBJ2-3 | medium-sized | TRBV6-1 | CASSEVYYTDTQYF
TRBJ1-4 | - | TRBV18 | CASAPPLSGEKLFF
TRBJ1-5 | - | TRBV5-1 | CASSAGTGGSPQHF
TRBJ2-7 | medium-sized | TRBV19 | CASSSSQGKTGYEQYF
TRBJ2-5 | medium-sized | TRBV6-2/TRBV6-3 | CASSYSMNREETQYF